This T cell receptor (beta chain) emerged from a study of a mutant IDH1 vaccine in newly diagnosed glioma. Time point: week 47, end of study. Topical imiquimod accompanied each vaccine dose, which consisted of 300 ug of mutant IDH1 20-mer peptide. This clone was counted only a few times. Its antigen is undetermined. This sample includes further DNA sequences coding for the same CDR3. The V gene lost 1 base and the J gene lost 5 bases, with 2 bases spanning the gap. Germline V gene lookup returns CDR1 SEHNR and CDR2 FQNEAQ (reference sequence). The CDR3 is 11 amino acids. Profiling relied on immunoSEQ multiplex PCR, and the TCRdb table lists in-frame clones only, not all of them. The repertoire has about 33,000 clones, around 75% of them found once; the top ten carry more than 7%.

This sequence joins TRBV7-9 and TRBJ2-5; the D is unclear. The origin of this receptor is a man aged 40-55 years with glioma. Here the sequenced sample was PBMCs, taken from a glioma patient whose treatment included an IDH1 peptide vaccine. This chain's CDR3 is CASSLVETQYF. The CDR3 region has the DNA TGTGCCAGCAGCTTAGTGGAGACCCAGTACTTC.